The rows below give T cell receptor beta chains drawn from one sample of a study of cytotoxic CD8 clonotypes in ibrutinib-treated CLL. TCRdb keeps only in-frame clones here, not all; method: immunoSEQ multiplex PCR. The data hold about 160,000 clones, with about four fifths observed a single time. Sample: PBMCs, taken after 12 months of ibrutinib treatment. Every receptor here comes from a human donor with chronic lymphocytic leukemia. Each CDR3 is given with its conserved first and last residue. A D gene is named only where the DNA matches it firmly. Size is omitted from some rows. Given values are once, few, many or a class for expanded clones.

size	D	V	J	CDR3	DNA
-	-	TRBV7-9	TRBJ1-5	CASSPGGSSNQPQHF	TGTGCCAGCAGCCCCGGGGGATCTAGCAATCAGCCCCAGCATTTT
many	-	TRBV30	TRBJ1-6	CAWSVPGFRSPLHF	TGTGCCTGGAGTGTTCCGGGTTTTCGATCACCCCTCCACTTT
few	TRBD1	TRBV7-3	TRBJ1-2	CASSLLGGGGSGYTF	TGTGCCAGCAGCTTATTAGGGGGCGGAGGGAGTGGCTACACCTTC
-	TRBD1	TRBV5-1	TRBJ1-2	CASSLPGTGYGYTF	TGCGCCAGCAGCTTGCCCGGGACAGGGTATGGCTACACCTTC
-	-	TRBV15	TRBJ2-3	CATSRDPGATDTQYF	TGTGCCACCAGCAGAGATCCCGGAGCGACAGATACGCAGTATTTT
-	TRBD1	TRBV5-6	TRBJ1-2	CASSYGTGGLGYTF	TGTGCCAGCAGCTACGGGACAGGGGGCTTGGGCTACACCTTC
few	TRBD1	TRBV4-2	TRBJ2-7	CASSQDYGTGTYEQYF	TGTGCCAGCAGCCAAGATTACGGGACAGGGACCTACGAGCAGTACTTC
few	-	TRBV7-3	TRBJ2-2	CASSISNTGELFF	TGTGCCAGCAGCATAAGTAACACCGGGGAGCTGTTTTTT
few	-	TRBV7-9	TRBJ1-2	CASSPTVTSNYGYTF	TGTGCCAGCAGCCCGACCGTCACCTCTAACTATGGCTACACCTTC
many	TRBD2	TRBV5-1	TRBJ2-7	CASTGTSVPNEQYF	TGCGCCAGCACCGGGACTAGCGTTCCTAACGAGCAGTACTTC
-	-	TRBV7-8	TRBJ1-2	CASSLGLDYGYTF	TGTGCCAGCAGCTTGGGCCTGGACTATGGCTACACCTTC
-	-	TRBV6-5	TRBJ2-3	CASSYGDTPTDTQYF	TGTGCCAGCAGTTACGGCGACACCCCCACAGATACGCAGTATTTT
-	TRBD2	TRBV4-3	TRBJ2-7	CASSRQAGEPYEQYF	TGCGCCAGCAGCCGTCAGGCGGGGGAGCCCTACGAGCAGTACTTC
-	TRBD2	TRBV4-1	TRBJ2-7	CASSPSGRAEQYF	TGCGCCAGCAGCCCTAGCGGGAGAGCCGAGCAGTACTTC
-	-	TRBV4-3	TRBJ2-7	CASSQETAQHRGGEQYF	TGCGCCAGCAGCCAAGAAACGGCCCAGCATCGAGGAGGCGAGCAGTACTTC
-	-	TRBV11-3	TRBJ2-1	CASSLRGGGEQFF	TGTGCCAGCAGCTTGCGAGGGGGAGGTGAGCAGTTCTTC
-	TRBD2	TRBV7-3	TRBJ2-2	CASSTGLAGGPRDTGELFF	TGTGCCAGCAGCACTGGACTAGCGGGGGGCCCCAGGGACACCGGGGAGCTGTTTTTT
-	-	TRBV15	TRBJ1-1	CATSRDRAMNTEAFF	TGTGCCACCAGCAGAGACAGGGCTATGAACACTGAAGCTTTCTTT
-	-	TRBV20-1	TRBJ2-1	CSASSPEQFF	TGCAGTGCTAGTTCTCCAGAGCAGTTCTTC
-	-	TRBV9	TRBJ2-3	CASSQSGLTTDTQYF	TGTGCCAGCAGCCAAAGCGGGCTAACCACAGATACGCAGTATTTT
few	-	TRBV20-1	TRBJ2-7	CSASSYEQYF	TGCAGTGCTAGCTCCTACGAGCAGTACTTC
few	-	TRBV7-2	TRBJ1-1	CASSLNREAEAFF	TGTGCCAGCAGCTTAAACAGGGAGGCTGAAGCTTTCTTT
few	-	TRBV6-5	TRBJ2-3	CASSYDLRTDTQYF	TGTGCCAGCAGTTACGATTTGCGCACAGATACGCAGTATTTT
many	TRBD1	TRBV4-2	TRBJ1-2	CASSLRTGVNYGYTF	TGTGCCAGCAGCCTCCGGACAGGGGTTAACTATGGCTACACCTTC
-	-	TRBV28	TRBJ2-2	CASSSGGQTGELFF	TGTGCCAGCAGTAGCGGAGGGCAAACCGGGGAGCTGTTTTTT
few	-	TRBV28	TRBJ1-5	CASSPAGRDSNQPQHF	TGTGCCAGCAGTCCCGCCGGGAGGGATAGCAATCAGCCCCAGCATTTT
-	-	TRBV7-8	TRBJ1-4	CASSLVGGGGEKLFF	TGTGCCAGCAGCTTAGTAGGAGGAGGGGGAGAAAAACTGTTTTTT
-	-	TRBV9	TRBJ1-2	CASSVDNLGTWLTF	TGTGCCAGCAGCGTAGATAATTTGGGTACCTGGCTCACCTTC
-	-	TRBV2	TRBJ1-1	CARDRGSNTEAFF	TGTGCCAGAGATAGGGGGTCGAACACTGAAGCTTTCTTT
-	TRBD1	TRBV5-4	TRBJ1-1	CASSEKQGARTEAFF	TGTGCCAGCAGCGAAAAACAGGGGGCGCGAACTGAAGCTTTCTTT
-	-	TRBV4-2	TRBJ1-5	CASSQEGGGSNQPQHF	TGTGCCAGCAGCCAAGAGGGAGGGGGAAGCAATCAGCCCCAGCATTTT
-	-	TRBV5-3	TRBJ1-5	CARSRDYSNQPQHF	TGTGCCAGAAGTCGGGACTATAGCAATCAGCCCCAGCATTTT
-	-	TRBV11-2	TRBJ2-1	CASSVNRGLYNEQFF	TGTGCCAGCAGCGTAAACAGGGGACTTTACAATGAGCAGTTCTTC
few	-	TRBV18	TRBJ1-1	CASSAGLWNTEAFF	TGTGCCAGCTCGGCGGGACTCTGGAACACTGAAGCTTTCTTT
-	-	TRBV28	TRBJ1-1	CASSGTNTEAFF	TGTGCCAGCAGTGGGACGAACACTGAAGCTTTCTTT
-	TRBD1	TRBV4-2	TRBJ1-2	CASSQQGAEVRGYTF	TGTGCCAGCAGCCAACAGGGGGCTGAAGTTCGTGGCTACACCTTC
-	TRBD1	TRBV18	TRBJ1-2	CASSPGTGANSYGYTF	TGTGCCAGCTCACCAGGGACAGGGGCGAATTCGTATGGCTACACCTTC
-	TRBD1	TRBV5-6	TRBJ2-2	CASREGQGATGELFF	TGTGCCAGCAGGGAAGGACAGGGGGCCACCGGGGAGCTGTTTTTT
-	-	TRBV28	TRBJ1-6	CASSSGGGPGTSLSPLHF	TGTGCCAGCAGTTCCGGGGGAGGGCCGGGGACCTCCCTCTCACCCCTCCACTTT
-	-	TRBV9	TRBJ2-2	CASSPRRAGTGELFF	TGTGCCAGCAGCCCCCGTAGGGCGGGCACCGGGGAGCTGTTTTTT